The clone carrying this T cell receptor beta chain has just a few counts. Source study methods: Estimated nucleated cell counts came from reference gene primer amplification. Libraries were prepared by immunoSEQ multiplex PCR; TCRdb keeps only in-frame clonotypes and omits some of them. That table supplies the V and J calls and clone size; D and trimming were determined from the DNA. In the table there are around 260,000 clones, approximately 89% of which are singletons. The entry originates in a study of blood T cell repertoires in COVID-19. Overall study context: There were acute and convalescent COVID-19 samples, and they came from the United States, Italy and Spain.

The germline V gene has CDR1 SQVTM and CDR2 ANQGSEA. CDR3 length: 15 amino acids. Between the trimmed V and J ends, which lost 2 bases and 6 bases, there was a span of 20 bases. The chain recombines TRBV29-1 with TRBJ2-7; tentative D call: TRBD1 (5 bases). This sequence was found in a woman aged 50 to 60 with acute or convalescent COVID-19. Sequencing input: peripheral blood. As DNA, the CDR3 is TGCAGCGTTGAAATGGGTAAAACAGGACCCCTCGAGCAGTACTTC. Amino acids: CSVEMGKTGPLEQYF.